This TCR beta chain was retrieved from a study of cytomegalovirus exposure and HLA in healthy donors. Whole-study results and caveats: Excluded: some indistinguishable V segments such as TRBV6-2 and TRBV6-3.

The CDR3 covers 15 residues. Germline CDR1 SGHRS, CDR2 YFSETQ. V was shortened by 1 base and J by 1 base, with 9 bases between the two germline ends. In regard to this clone: Antigen specificity is unknown.

Use of 60 Vbeta and 13 Jbeta primers characterized the PCR. Assay: immunoSEQ multiplex PCR; the TCRdb copy retains only in-frame clones and omits some. This table holds about 40,000 clones, approximately 90% found once. The chain has TRBV5-1 and TRBJ1-5; TRBD1 might be the D (6 bases). The sequenced material came from PBMCs. The TCR originated in a woman aged 40-49 years in good health and CMV-seropositive. Here the CDR3 reads CASSLTGMSNQPQHF. As DNA, the CDR3 is TGCGCCAGCAGCTTGACAGGGATGAGCAATCAGCCCCAGCATTTT.